This T cell receptor beta chain was sequenced in a study of cytomegalovirus exposure and HLA in healthy donors. V lost 6 bases and J lost 6, with 15 bases in between. The CDR3 runs 14 residues. Germline V gene data show CDR1 as LNHNV and CDR2 as YYDKDF (reference sequence). PCR employed 60 Vbeta and 13 Jbeta primers. This table comes from immunoSEQ multiplex PCR, and its TCRdb copy is limited to in-frame clones, with some not included. This table has some 60,000 clones, around 82% appearing once. This sequence was found in a male donor in good health and CMV-seronegative. Sequences were obtained from PBMCs. The chain links TRBV15 to TRBJ1-3; the D is unclear. CDR3 bases: TGTGCCACCAGAGCCGGGGATATCGAAAACACCATATATTTT. It is translated as CATRAGDIENTIYF.